The sequence of this TCR beta chain was determined in a study of cytomegalovirus exposure and HLA in healthy donors. Germline CDR1 is SGDLS and CDR2 is YYNGEE. Trimming took off 3 bases at V and 4 bases at J, with 16 bases between the two ends. The CDR3 spans 15 residues. PCR amplification relied on 60 Vbeta primers (plus 13 Jbeta primers). Method: immunoSEQ multiplex PCR; TCRdb's copy keeps in-frame clones and lacks some. The sample consists of about 120,000 clones, 63% of them appearing once. This clone was seen a single time. This TCR was sampled from a middle-aged man in good health and CMV-seropositive. The gene calls are TRBV9 and TRBJ1-2; D is unclear. Sequenced sample: PBMCs. CDR3 sequence (DNA): TGTGCCAGCAGCGCTCACGAAGTGCCGGGCTATGGCTACACCTTC. Translated, it gives CASSAHEVPGYGYTF.